One sample yielded the 13 T cell receptor beta chains listed below, sequenced in a study of early T cells in non-severe SARS-CoV-2 infection. TCRdb reprocessed the 5' RACE reads via MiXCR and lists one record per CDR3 protein. The data contain some 36,000 distinct CDR3 sequences, 6.8% of them singletons. Here the sequenced sample was whole blood, taken at baseline. The receptors originated from an adult who was a healthcare worker with PCR-confirmed SARS-CoV-2 infection or an uninfected control (not recorded which).

A few counts support this clonotype. J is TRBJ2-4 and V is TRBV12-3 or TRBV12-4; no clear D gene. This CDR3 comprises 13 residues. V shed 2 bases and J shed 9 bases, with 11 bases lying between them. CDR3 residues: CASSLKGPGIQYF. The CDR3, as DNA: TGTGCCAGCAGTTTAAAGGGCCCCGGCATTCAGTACTTC.

The V call is TRBV24-1, the J call TRBJ2-2; D perhaps matches TRBD2 (6 bases). Germline CDR1 reads KGHDR; CDR2 reads SFDVKD. This CDR3 contains 16 residues. The V end lost 3 bases, the J end lost 0 bases, and 10 bases lay between the germline ends. CDR3 DNA: TGTGCCACCAGTGATCCTGGAGGGCCGAACACCGGGGAGCTGTTTTTT. Translation gives CATSDPGGPNTGELFF.

The rearrangement joins TRBV7-6 to TRBJ2-3; 9 bases are shared with TRBD1. The germline V gene encodes CDR1 SGHVS and CDR2 FNYEAQ. The V and J ends lost 5 bases and 3 bases, in that order; junction bases with no gene match: 6. CDR3 size: 15 residues. CDR3 sequence reads: CASSRRTGETDTQYF. The DNA for the CDR3 is TGTGCCAGCAGCCGAAGGACAGGGGAAACAGATACGCAGTATTTT.

This clonotype came up many times. The chain uses TRBV30 and TRBJ1-6; D not resolved. CDR1 GTSNPN and CDR2 SVGIG come from the germline V gene (reference sequence). Trimming took 2 bases from V and 4 from J, leaving 6 bases between them. CDR3 length: 13 residues. The CDR3 loop is CAWSSRYNSPLHF. For the CDR3, the DNA is TGTGCCTGGAGTAGCAGATATAATTCACCCCTCCACTTT.

There are many counts of this clonotype. The chain couples TRBV27 to TRBJ2-6; D not resolved. The CDR3 consists of 15 residues. Germline lookup yields CDR1 MNHEY and CDR2 SMNVEV (reference sequence). Trimming left V 5 bases short and J 2 bases short, with 10 bases between. CDR3 DNA: TGTGCCAGCAGTCCGAAAAGACCTGGGGCCAACGTCCTGACTTTC. Protein product: CASSPKRPGANVLTF.

This clonotype came up many times. This chain connects TRBV7-2 to TRBJ2-1, with a tentative D call TRBD2 (6 bases). The V gene's germline CDR1 is SGHTA and CDR2 FQGNSA. The CDR3 extends over 14 amino acids. Deletions cut 8 bases from V and 7 bases from J, with 18 bases between. CDR3 sequence: CASEHGGSKNEQFF. The CDR3 DNA follows: TGTGCCAGCGAGCACGGGGGATCAAAGAATGAGCAGTTCTTC.

This clonotype came up a few times. The V call is TRBV11-2, the J call TRBJ1-4, with D perhaps matching TRBD1 (6 bases). The CDR3 contains 17 residues. Trimming shortened V by 5 bases and J by 0 bases, and 16 bases separated the two germline ends. Germline loops: CDR1 SGHAT, CDR2 FQNNGV. The CDR3 spells CASSPTGQLATNEKLFF. CDR3 in DNA: TGTGCCAGCAGCCCTACCGGACAGCTTGCAACTAATGAAAAACTGTTTTTT.

This sequence joins TRBV21-1 and TRBJ2-4; whether TRBD1, the table's D call, matches the DNA was not checked. TRBV21-1 counts as a pseudogene. The CDR3 runs to 15 residues. CDR3 coding DNA: TGTGCCAGCAGCCGGGACAGGGGACCCAAAAACATTCAGTACTTC. This encodes CASSRDRGPKNIQYF.

The chain is built from TRBV5-1 and TRBJ1-4, with 9 bases matching TRBD1. CDR3 length equals 18 residues. V was pared by 3 bases and J by 0 bases, with 9 bases of the junction left unmatched. CDR1 is SGHRS, CDR2 YFSETQ, per germline. The CDR3 here is CASSWGGTGRSTNEKLFF. CDR3 coding DNA: TGCGCCAGCAGCTGGGGAGGGACAGGGCGATCAACTAATGAAAAACTGTTTTTT.

This clonotype was counted a few times. The chain employs TRBV7-6 and TRBJ2-2; 8 nucleotides align to TRBD1. CDR1 is SGHVS, CDR2 FNYEAQ, per germline. With V trimmed by 4 bases and J by 6 bases, 7 bases remained unmatched. The CDR3 spans 15 residues. The CDR3 DNA reads as TGTGCCAGCAGCTCGAGACAGGGGCTTTCCGGGGAGCTGTTTTTT. Encoded protein: CASSSRQGLSGELFF.

This clonotype was detected ten times or more. This chain connects TRBV5-6 to TRBJ1-2; D not resolved. This CDR3 is built from 16 residues. V dropped 4 bases and J dropped 4 bases, with 20 bases sitting between them. CDR1 and CDR2 (germline): SGHDT, YYEEEE. The CDR3 spells CASSPQSSPSPYGYTF. The DNA of the CDR3 is TGTGCCAGCAGCCCTCAGAGTAGCCCTTCCCCCTATGGCTACACCTTC.

V is TRBV6-5 and J is TRBJ1-2; 9 nucleotides align to TRBD1. Germline V lookup: CDR1 MNHEY, CDR2 SVGAGI. The CDR3 is 15 amino acids. Trimming removed 6 bases from V and 6 bases from J; junction bases left unmatched: 11. The CDR3 region has the DNA TGTGCCAGCAGCGGCAGTGGACAGGGGCTCAATGGCTACACCTTC. The encoded protein is CASSGSGQGLNGYTF.

This clonotype was counted between two and nine times. This chain uses TRBV20-1 with TRBJ2-1; no reliable D call. The germline V gene encodes CDR1 DFQATT and CDR2 SNEGSKA (reference sequence). The germline V and J ends were trimmed by 0 bases and 0 bases, with 9 bases remaining between them. The CDR3 totals 15 residues. CDR3 amino acids: CSARDWDSSYNEQFF. The DNA of the CDR3 is TGCAGTGCTAGAGATTGGGATAGCTCCTACAATGAGCAGTTCTTC.